This T cell receptor beta chain was identified during a study of blood T cell repertoires in COVID-19. Study members were between roughly 18 and 89 years old and lived in 25 or so US regions. Cohort placement rested on clinical history that participants reported themselves. This CDR3 has 14 amino acids. Germline lookup yields CDR1 MNHEY and CDR2 SMNVEV (reference sequence). V was shortened by 6 bases and J by 5 bases, with 13 bases between the two germline ends. Repertoires were generated with immunoSEQ multiplex PCR, while TCRdb's copy carries only in-frame clones and drops some. The data contain approximately 220,000 clones, roughly 85% of them singletons.

The sequence was obtained from a woman in her 40s with acute COVID-19. V gene TRBV27 combines with J gene TRBJ2-2; D is unclear. Sequenced sample: PBMCs or T cells enriched from blood (not recorded which). The CDR3: CASSSTGYTGELFF. The CDR3 coding sequence is TGTGCCAGCAGCTCTACCGGGTATACCGGGGAGCTGTTTTTT.